This T cell receptor beta chain was captured by sequencing in a study of cytomegalovirus exposure and HLA in healthy donors. Study as a whole: An early data release held 80 million or so unique TCRs from HLA-typed donors. Overall study results and limits: CMV serostatus was the only immune exposure information that was available. The study put under 200 TCR beta chains on its list as cytomegalovirus-associated.

Remarks on this clone: Antigen: not known.

Germline loops: CDR1 SGHNT, CDR2 YYREEE (reference sequence). Trimming took 0 bases from V and 12 from J; bases not matched to a gene: 10. The CDR3 is 15 residues long. The PCR had 60 Vbeta and 13 Jbeta primers. Measured with immunoSEQ multiplex PCR; TCRdb has only the in-frame clones, and not every one. The table includes about 71,000 clones, roughly 67% detected once. The sequence was obtained from a man aged 35 to 55 in good health and CMV-seropositive. The gene calls are TRBV5-4 and TRBJ2-1; 9 bases map to TRBD2. The sample consisted of PBMCs. CDR3 sequence: CASSLVGRGGSGQFF. The CDR3 region has the DNA TGTGCCAGCAGCTTGGTCGGGCGGGGGGGCAGTGGGCAGTTCTTC.